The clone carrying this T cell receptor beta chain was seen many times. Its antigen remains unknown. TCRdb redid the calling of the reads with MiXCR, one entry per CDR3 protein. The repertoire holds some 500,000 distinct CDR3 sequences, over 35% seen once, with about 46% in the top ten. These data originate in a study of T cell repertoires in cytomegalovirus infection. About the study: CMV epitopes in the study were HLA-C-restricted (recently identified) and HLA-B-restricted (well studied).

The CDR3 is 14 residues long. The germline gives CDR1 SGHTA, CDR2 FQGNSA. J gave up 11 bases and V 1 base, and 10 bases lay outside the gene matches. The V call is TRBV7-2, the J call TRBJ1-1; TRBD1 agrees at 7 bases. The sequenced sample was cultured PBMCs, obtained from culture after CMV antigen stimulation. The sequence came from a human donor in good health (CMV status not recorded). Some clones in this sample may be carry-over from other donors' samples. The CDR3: CASSLVVRGAGAFF. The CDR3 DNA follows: TGTGCCAGCAGCTTAGTGGTCAGGGGGGCCGGCGCTTTCTTT.